The next 24 T cell receptor beta chains were all read from a single sample in a study of T cell responses to AZD1222 COVID-19 vaccine. Some clones are missing from TCRdb's copy, which holds only in-frame ones; the method was immunoSEQ multiplex PCR. Of 100,000 to 150,000 clones in the sample, around 87% are singletons; the top ten hold roughly a tenth. Sequences were derived from peripheral blood, sampled on day 0 of AZD1222 vaccination. These receptors came from an adult in good health.

This chain connects TRBV29-1 to TRBJ1-1; tentatively, D is TRBD1 (5 bases). CDR3 length: 14 amino acids. Germline values: CDR1 SQVTM, CDR2 ANQGSEA. V lost 0 bases to trimming and J lost 4 bases, with 12 bases between them. In nucleotides, the CDR3 is TGCAGCGTTGAAGACTCAGGGAGGAGCACTGAAGCTTTCTTT. Its protein is CSVEDSGRSTEAFF.

The chain employs TRBV9 and TRBJ1-3; TRBD1 is a possible D gene (5 bases). Trimming pared 4 bases from V and 1 base from J, leaving 12 bases between. Germline V CDR1 and CDR2: SGDLS, YYNGEE. The CDR3 contains 15 residues. CDR3 sequence: CASSNLGGSGNTIYF. Written as DNA, the CDR3 is TGTGCCAGCAGCAACCTCGGGGGATCTGGAAACACCATATATTTT.

The genes are TRBV28 and TRBJ1-3; no reliable D call. V lost 10 bases to trimming and J lost 0 bases, with 10 bases between them. The germline V gene encodes CDR1 MDHEN and CDR2 SYDVKM. This CDR3 contains 13 residues. CDR3 in DNA: TGTGCCATTGAGGGATACTCTGGAAACACCATATATTTT. Residues: CAIEGYSGNTIYF.

V is TRBV7-6 and J is TRBJ2-1; TRBD2 matches at 9 bases. The CDR3 runs to 17 residues. The ends lost 1 base at V and 7 bases at J; junction bases unmatched: 11. The V gene's germline CDR1 is SGHVS and CDR2 FNYEAQ. The CDR3 nucleotides read TGTGCCAGCAGCTTAGTTGGCGGGGGGGCCTCTTGGAATGAGCAGTTCTTC. It is translated as CASSLVGGGASWNEQFF. Looking up the rest from reference TRBV7-6 and TRBJ2-1 gives the full variable domain: GAGVSQSPRYKVTKRGQDVALRCDPISGHVSLYWYRQALGQGPEFLTYFNYEAQQDKSGLPNDRFSAERPEGSISTLTIQRTEQRDSAMYRCASSLVGGGASWNEQFFGPGTRLTVL.

For the CDR3, the DNA is TGTGCCAGCAGCCAAGATCAGGGGACTGGCTCCTACAATGAGCAGTTCTTC. It yields the protein CASSQDQGTGSYNEQFF. The V gene is TRBV4-2, the J gene TRBJ2-1, with D perhaps matching TRBD1 or TRBD2 (6 bases each). CDR1 is LGHNA, CDR2 YNFKEQ, per germline. V gave up 0 bases and J gave up 0 bases, with 12 bases separating them. This CDR3 region has 17 residues.

V gene TRBV12-5 combines with J gene TRBJ1-4; D is possibly TRBD1 (5 bases). Germline V CDR1 and CDR2: LGHNT, FRNRAP. This CDR3 has 15 amino acids. V shed 3 bases and J shed 8 bases, with 16 bases lying between them. The CDR3 DNA reads as TGTGCTAGTGGTTTAGCAACGGGACCAGCCGAAAAACTGTTTTTT. Its translation is CASGLATGPAEKLFF.

This clone showed up just once. In nucleotides, the CDR3 is TGTGCCAGCAGCTTGGGGTCTTCGGTAGGGGAGACCCAGTACTTC. Protein: CASSLGSSVGETQYF. J is TRBJ2-5 and V is TRBV5-8; D is ambiguous. CDR1 and CDR2 (germline): SGHTS, YDEGEE. Trimming took off 0 bases at V and 5 bases at J, with 14 bases between the two ends. The CDR3 extends over 15 amino acids. Variable domain in full (rest from reference TRBV5-8 and TRBJ2-5): EAGVTQSPTHLIKTRGQQATLRCSPISGHTSVYWYQQALGLGLQFLLWYDEGEERNRGNFPPRFSGRQFPNYSSELNVNALELEDSALYLCASSLGSSVGETQYFGPGTRLLVL.

J is TRBJ1-1 and V is TRBV5-4; tentatively, D is TRBD1 (5 bases). The CDR3 is 15 amino acids. Germline values: CDR1 SGHNT, CDR2 YYREEE (reference sequence). Trimming shortened V by 0 bases and J by 1 base, and 10 bases separated the two germline ends. The CDR3 region has the DNA TGTGCCAGCAGCTTGGCCGTGCAGGGGAACACTGAAGCTTTCTTT. It is translated as CASSLAVQGNTEAFF.

This chain uses TRBV4-3 with TRBJ2-7; 8 positions agree with TRBD2. Germline values: CDR1 LGHNA, CDR2 YSLEER. The CDR3 consists of 15 residues. V lost 4 bases, J lost 0 bases, and 5 bases stayed unmatched. The CDR3 DNA sequence: TGCGCCAGCAGCCCGACTAGCGATAGCTCCTACGAGCAGTACTTC. It encodes CASSPTSDSSYEQYF.

This sequence joins TRBV4-2 and TRBJ1-5; D gene uncertain. CDR1 is LGHNA and CDR2 is YNFKEQ in the germline V gene. V was clipped by 1 base and J by 3 bases, with 13 bases between them. This CDR3 is 16 amino acids long. The CDR3 spells CASSQARGNLNQPQHF. CDR3 DNA: TGTGCCAGCAGCCAAGCTCGAGGGAACCTCAATCAGCCCCAGCATTTT.

The V gene is TRBV25-1, the J gene TRBJ2-5; D is unresolved. The V end lost 3 bases, the J end lost 7 bases, and 9 bases lay between the germline ends. CDR1 and CDR2 from the germline V gene are MGHDK and SYGVNS. This CDR3 region has 12 residues. CDR3 protein: CASSEASRTQYF. The CDR3 nucleotides read TGTGCCAGCAGTGAGGCTAGTCGGACCCAGTACTTC. Together with reference TRBV25-1 and TRBJ2-5, the CDR3 gives the full variable domain: EADIYQTPRYLVIGTGKKITLECSQTMGHDKMYWYQQDPGMELHLIHYSYGVNSTEKGDLSSESTVSRIRTEHFPLTLESARPSHTSQYLCASSEASRTQYFGPGTRLLVL.

The V and J genes are TRBV27 and TRBJ1-4; D unclear. V was cut by 5 bases and J by 6 bases, with 16 bases left in between. The CDR3 is 15 amino acids. Germline V gene data show CDR1 as MNHEY and CDR2 as SMNVEV (reference sequence). This chain's CDR3 is CASSPGVGWYEKLFF. The CDR3 nucleotides are TGTGCCAGCAGTCCCGGAGTCGGGTGGTATGAAAAACTGTTTTTT. The variable domain in full, with the rest retrieved from reference TRBV27 and TRBJ1-4, is EAQVTQNPRYLITVTGKKLTVTCSQNMNHEYMSWYRQDPGLGLRQIYYSMNVEVTDKGDVPEGYKVSRKEKRNFPLILESPSPNQTSLYFCASSPGVGWYEKLFFGSGTQLSVL.

The V gene is TRBV30, the J gene TRBJ1-2, with D uncertain. CDR1 and CDR2 (germline): GTSNPN, SVGIG (reference sequence). This CDR3 region has 12 residues. Trimming pared 3 bases from V and 6 bases from J, leaving 11 bases between. DNA of the CDR3: TGTGCCTGGAGAATCGGACCGGATGGCTACACCTTC. Its translation is CAWRIGPDGYTF.

The V and J genes are TRBV6-7 and TRBJ2-7; 8 positions match TRBD2. TRBV6-7 is sorted into the ORF group, with uncertain function. After removal of 0 bases from V and 3 bases from J, the junction contained 4 bases not matched to a gene. The CDR3 has 15 amino acids. CDR3 region: CASSYSNGTSYEQYF. In DNA form, the CDR3 reads TGTGCCAGCAGTTACTCGAACGGGACTAGCTACGAGCAGTACTTC.

The rearrangement uses TRBV5-6 and TRBJ2-3; TRBD2 matches at 14 bases. V dropped 1 base and J dropped 3; count of bases not matched to a gene: 4. Germline V gene data show CDR1 as SGHDT and CDR2 as YYEEEE. CDR3 length equals 17 residues. In DNA, the CDR3 is TGTGCCAGCAGCTTGTCCGGGACTAGCGGGAGAACAGATACGCAGTATTTT. It translates to CASSLSGTSGRTDTQYF.

This sequence joins TRBV19 and TRBJ1-1; 8 bases are a match to TRBD1. The CDR3 is 14 residues long. Trimming took 5 bases from V and 4 from J; bases not matched to a gene: 6. The germline V gene has CDR1 LNHDA and CDR2 SQIVND (reference sequence). The CDR3 reads CASSPRTGPTEAFF. Here the CDR3 DNA reads TGTGCCAGTAGTCCCCGGACAGGGCCCACTGAAGCTTTCTTT.

The chain joins TRBV23-1 to TRBJ2-2; perhaps TRBD2 as D (7 bases). TRBV23-1 carries the ORF label, with uncertain function. The V end was cut by 8 bases, the J end by 5 bases, with 15 bases between. This CDR3 spans 14 amino acids. This chain's CDR3 is CASGRGARTGELFF. In DNA form, the CDR3 reads TGCGCCAGCGGGAGGGGGGCGCGGACCGGGGAGCTGTTTTTT.

For this clone: This CDR3 is also generated by other DNA sequences in the sample. The rearrangement joins TRBV3-1 (or the pseudogene TRBV3-2) to TRBJ2-7; D is uncertain. V dropped 1 base and J dropped 2 bases, with 3 bases sitting between them. The CDR3 has 12 amino acids. Germline CDR1 is LGHDT and CDR2 is YNNKEL (reference sequence). The CDR3 protein is CASSQATYEQYF. DNA of the CDR3: TGTGCCAGCAGCCAAGCTACCTACGAGCAGTACTTC.

The V call is TRBV5-1, the J call TRBJ2-5; maybe TRBD1 (5 bases). Trimming pared 3 bases from V and 5 bases from J, leaving 17 bases between. Germline CDR1 reads SGHRS; CDR2 reads YFSETQ. The CDR3 contains 15 residues. For the CDR3, the DNA is TGCGCCAGCAGCTCACCACTCCAGGGTGGCGAGACCCAGTACTTC. This codes for CASSSPLQGGETQYF.

This chain connects TRBV28 to TRBJ2-6, with 7 nucleotides matching TRBD1. Germline trimming cut 0 bases from V and 2 bases from J; bases unmatched to any gene: 7. The CDR3 is 18 amino acids. Germline V gene sequence: CDR1 MDHEN, CDR2 SYDVKM. The CDR3 is CASSLWGPGGTGANVLTF. The CDR3 nucleotides read TGTGCCAGCAGTTTATGGGGGCCAGGGGGAACTGGGGCCAACGTCCTGACTTTC.

J is TRBJ2-1 and V is TRBV5-1; TRBD1 is a possible D gene (5 bases). The CDR3 sequence is 16 residues long. Between the trimmed V and J ends, which lost 0 bases and 1 base, there was a span of 11 bases. The germline CDR1 and CDR2 sequences are SGHRS and YFSETQ. CDR3 amino acids: CASSLGMQGSYNEQFF. The CDR3 nucleotides read TGCGCCAGCAGCTTGGGCATGCAGGGTTCCTACAATGAGCAGTTCTTC.

This sequence joins TRBV6-5 and TRBJ2-7; TRBD2 is a possible D gene (7 bases). Germline CDR1 and CDR2: MNHEY and SVGAGI. With 7 bases removed from V and 2 bases from J, the gap between germline ends came to 15 bases. The CDR3 has 14 amino acids. The CDR3 DNA reads as TGTGCCAGCAACCCTCGGGGGGCGGCCTACGAGCAGTACTTC. Translating it yields CASNPRGAAYEQYF.

The rearrangement joins TRBV21-1 to TRBJ2-1; whether TRBD2, the table's D call, matches the DNA was not checked. TRBV21-1 is tagged as a pseudogene. CDR3 length equals 11 residues. CDR3 nucleotide sequence: TGTGCCAGCAGCAAATCGAGTGAGCAGTTCTTC. Encoded protein: CASSKSSEQFF.

The chain combines TRBV4-3 with TRBJ1-1; D gene unclear. This CDR3 is 15 amino acids long. CDR1 and CDR2 (germline): LGHNA, YSLEER. V dropped 1 base and J dropped 1 base, with 10 bases sitting between them. CDR3 sequence (DNA): TGCGCCAGCAGCCAAGGCACCGCGGGGAACACTGAAGCTTTCTTT. Translating it yields CASSQGTAGNTEAFF.